This T cell receptor beta chain was sequenced during a study of shared clonotypes between healthy human individuals. As to this clone: The antigen is unknown.

The V gene's germline CDR1 is SGDLS and CDR2 YYNGEE. This CDR3 comprises 15 residues. Losses at the gene ends were 3 bases for V and 8 bases for J; bases not matched to a gene: 10. Study results and limitations: It was observed that around 5% of naive CD4 clonotypes were shared across several donors.

TCRdb keeps only in-frame clones here, not all; method: immunoSEQ multiplex PCR. This sample has around 2,100,000 clones; about 95% occur once, and the top ten carry roughly 1.2%. CD8 cells regarded as naive lacked CD45RO, were positively chosen for CCR7, and omitted terminally differentiated effector memory CD45RA+ cells. The V and J genes are TRBV9 and TRBJ1-2, with 10 bases aligning to TRBD1. The sample comprised naive CD8+ T cells sorted from blood. The source of this sequence is a man between 18 and 35 years old in good health. CDR3 DNA sequence: TGTGCCAGCAGCGACCGGACAGGGGGAGAGGAAGGCTACACCTTC. Translation: CASSDRTGGEEGYTF.